This T cell receptor (beta chain) emerged from a study of blood T cell repertoires in COVID-19. Study overall: T cells, B-cell-depleted T cells, or PBMCs provided the cDNA or gDNA that served as material.

In germline, CDR1 is WSHSY, CDR2 SAAADI. The CDR3 is 17 amino acids. The V gene lost 0 bases and the J gene lost 5 bases, with 20 bases spanning the gap. Clones were read by immunoSEQ multiplex PCR, and TCRdb kept only the in-frame ones, dropping some. This sample has roughly 260,000 clones, with approximately 86% found just once. This clonotype was obtained from a woman aged 18 to 35 who had recovered from COVID-19. Source material: PBMCs or T cells enriched from blood (not recorded which). This chain joins TRBV10-2 and TRBJ2-7, with D perhaps TRBD2 (7 bases). The CDR3 nucleotides read TGCGCCAGCAGTGAGTCGCGGGTGGGGGCGGGAGCCCACGAGCAGTACTTC. Its protein is CASSESRVGAGAHEQYF.